Shown below are 18 T cell receptor beta chains from a single sample sequenced in a study of cytomegalovirus exposure and HLA in healthy donors. With 60 Vbeta and 13 Jbeta primers, the PCR was carried out. Using immunoSEQ multiplex PCR, the repertoire was profiled, and TCRdb retains in-frame clones only, with some absent. The sample consists of around 88,000 clones, approximately 81% of them appearing once. Sequencing was done on a sample of PBMCs. The origin of the receptors is a woman in her 40s in good health and CMV-seropositive.

This clone has only one observation. The chain is built from TRBV11-2 and TRBJ1-4; TRBD1 aligns across 9 bases. The V gene end was trimmed by 1 base and the J gene end by 6 bases; junction bases not matched to a gene: 9. CDR1 is SGHAT, CDR2 FQNNGV, per germline. The CDR3 covers 17 residues. Written as DNA, the CDR3 is TGTGCCAGCAGCTTAGGGTACAGGGGGCGATTCGATGAAAAACTGTTTTTT. This gives the protein CASSLGYRGRFDEKLFF.

This chain joins TRBV9 and TRBJ2-3; 7 bases agree with TRBD2. This CDR3 spans 15 amino acids. The germline V gene has CDR1 SGDLS and CDR2 YYNGEE. Losses at the gene ends were 1 base for V and 1 base for J; bases not matched to a gene: 3. In DNA, the CDR3 is TGTGCCAGCAGCGTAAGCGGGGCCCGCACAGATACGCAGTATTTT. It specifies CASSVSGARTDTQYF.

This clone has more than one count but fewer than ten. The chain couples TRBV28 to TRBJ2-7; 8 bases agree with TRBD1. J lost 4 bases, V lost 5 bases, and 22 bases had no gene match. Germline V gene sequence: CDR1 MDHEN, CDR2 SYDVKM. The CDR3 is 19 residues long. CDR3 bases: TGTGCCAGCAGTAGAGGACAGGGATTCACCCCCCTAATATTTTACGAGCAGTACTTC. Translating it yields CASSRGQGFTPLIFYEQYF. Together with reference TRBV28 and TRBJ2-7, the CDR3 gives the full variable domain: DVKVTQSSRYLVKRTGEKVFLECVQDMDHENMFWYRQDPGLGLRLIYFSYDVKMKEKGDIPEGYSVSREKKERFSLILESASTNQTSMYLCASSRGQGFTPLIFYEQYFGPGTRLTVT.

This chain joins TRBV5-6 and TRBJ1-1; TRBD1 agrees at 7 bases. CDR1 is SGHDT and CDR2 is YYEEEE in the germline V gene. Losses at the gene ends were 2 bases for V and 6 bases for J; bases not matched to a gene: 7. The CDR3 is 14 residues long. The CDR3 DNA is TGTGCCAGCAGCTTTACAGGGGTAGAGTCTGAAGCTTTCTTT. Translating gives CASSFTGVESEAFF.

This chain links TRBV10-3 with TRBJ1-4; 9 nucleotides align to TRBD1. CDR1 is ENHRY, CDR2 SYGVKD, per germline. Germline trimming cut 3 bases from V and 10 bases from J; bases unmatched to any gene: 15. CDR3 length equals 17 residues. In DNA, the CDR3 is TGTGCCATCAGTGACGTGGACAGGGGATTCATAGGAGGAAAACTGTTTTTT. It yields the protein CAISDVDRGFIGGKLFF.

The chain uses TRBV28 and TRBJ2-6; possibly TRBD1 for D (5 bases). The germline CDR1 and CDR2 sequences are MDHEN and SYDVKM. This CDR3 is built from 18 residues. V was pared by 1 base and J by 2 bases, with 15 bases between. The DNA for the CDR3 is TGTGCCAGCAGTTTATCTTCAGCAGGGTCTGCTGGGGCCAACGTCCTGACTTTC. Protein sequence: CASSLSSAGSAGANVLTF.

The gene calls are TRBV19 and TRBJ1-3, with D possibly TRBD1 on 6 matching bases. The V gene lost 7 bases and the J gene lost 3 bases, with 13 bases spanning the gap. The CDR3 has 14 amino acids. Germline V gene lookup returns CDR1 LNHDA and CDR2 SQIVND (reference sequence). The chain's CDR3 is CASIRGRGGNTIYF. CDR3 nucleotides: TGTGCCAGTATCAGGGGCCGGGGTGGAAACACCATATATTTT.

The rearrangement links TRBV6-1 to TRBJ2-7, with 8 bases aligning to TRBD1. This CDR3 contains 12 residues. The V gene's germline CDR1 is MNHNS and CDR2 SASEGT. V shed 6 bases and J 3 bases; nucleotides not matched to a gene: 1. The CDR3 region has the DNA TGTGCCAGCAGGGACAGGGACTACGAGCAGTACTTC. Residues: CASRDRDYEQYF.

The chain uses TRBV2 and TRBJ2-1, with 9 bases matching TRBD2. The CDR3 spans 15 residues. Germline CDR1 SNHLY, CDR2 FYNNEI. V shed 2 bases and J 5 bases; nucleotides not matched to a gene: 4. CDR3 nucleotide sequence: TGTGCCAGCAGTGAACAGGCTAGCGGGAACAATGAGCAGTTCTTC. It codes for CASSEQASGNNEQFF.

This clone was seen a few times. The rearrangement links TRBV11-2 to TRBJ2-5; 7 bases line up with TRBD2. Germline loops: CDR1 SGHAT, CDR2 FQNNGV. The CDR3 runs to 12 residues. J lost 13 bases, V lost 4 bases, and 9 bases had no gene match. In nucleotides, the CDR3 is TGTGCCAGCAGCTACCGACTAGCCAGTCCGTACTTC. Translating it yields CASSYRLASPYF.

About this clone itself: One end of the junction is discordant with germline, which a read error may explain. The J gene is TRBJ2-6, the V gene TRBV2; 13 bases are a match to TRBD2. Germline V gene data show CDR1 as SNHLY and CDR2 as FYNNEI. The CDR3 has 22 amino acids. This CDR3 is CASKPRRLTGTSGTSGANALTF. CDR3 bases: TGTGCCAGCAAACCCCGGAGGCTTACCGGGACTAGCGGGACCTCTGGGGCCAACGCCCTGACTTTC.

The J gene is TRBJ2-3, the V gene TRBV2; 7 bases align to TRBD2. Germline-derived CDR1 and CDR2 are SNHLY and FYNNEI. J was trimmed by 4 bases and V by 4 bases; bases with no gene match: 5. The CDR3 length is 14 residues. This chain's CDR3 is CASSGLAGPDTQYF. For the CDR3, the DNA is TGTGCCAGCAGTGGACTAGCTGGGCCAGATACGCAGTATTTT.

This rearrangement joins TRBV5-1 to TRBJ2-1; D ambiguous. Germline V gene sequence: CDR1 SGHRS, CDR2 YFSETQ. Trimming shortened V by 0 bases and J by 10 bases, and 17 bases separated the two germline ends. This CDR3 region has 15 residues. The CDR3 sequence is CASSLDHGSPTEQFF. CDR3 DNA: TGCGCCAGCAGCTTGGACCACGGGTCCCCCACCGAGCAGTTCTTC.

This clone was seen a handful of times. The V call is TRBV30, the J call TRBJ1-2, with D perhaps matching TRBD1 (6 bases). Germline V gives CDR1 GTSNPN, CDR2 SVGIG (reference sequence). There are 14 residues in the CDR3. V lost 0 bases to trimming and J lost 7 bases, with 15 bases between them. The CDR3 protein is CAWSVPGGRFGYTF. The DNA for the CDR3 is TGTGCCTGGAGTGTACCGGGGGGCAGGTTTGGCTACACCTTC.

Only a few counts were recorded for this clone. This rearrangement joins TRBV5-6 to TRBJ2-3; 14 bases are a match to TRBD2. This CDR3 is built from 18 residues. Looked up from germline, CDR1 is SGHDT and CDR2 is YYEEEE. The trim removed 4 bases at V and 0 bases at J, leaving 7 bases unmatched. CDR3 protein: CASSEGLAGVTSTDTQYF. CDR3 DNA sequence: TGTGCCAGCAGCGAGGGACTAGCGGGGGTCACTAGCACAGATACGCAGTATTTT.

This chain connects TRBV9 to TRBJ2-2, with 9 bases identical to TRBD1. Trimming cost V 10 bases and J 0 bases; bases outside gene matches: 13. The CDR3 sequence is 17 residues long. From germline, CDR1 is SGDLS and CDR2 YYNGEE. The DNA for the CDR3 is TGTGCCGGAAGGGACAGGGATCAATCCCCGAACACCGGGGAGCTGTTTTTT. This translates into CAGRDRDQSPNTGELFF.

A note on this clone: At one of its ends the junction is not consistent with the germline gene, which may arise from a read error. Other DNA variants within this sample encode the same CDR3. The V call is TRBV7-7, the J call TRBJ2-1; 10 nucleotides line up with TRBD2. Germline assignment: CDR1 SSHAT and CDR2 FNYEAQ (reference sequence). CDR3 size: 15 residues. The CDR3 spells CASSLGTSGIYEQFF. CDR3 DNA: TGTGCTAGCAGCCTCGGAACTAGCGGGATATATGAGCAGTTCTTC. The full variable domain, with the rest looked up from reference TRBV7-7 and TRBJ2-1, is GAGVSQSPRYKVTKRGQDVTLRCDPISSHATLYWYQQALGQGPEFLTYFNYEAQPDKSGLPSDRFSAERPEGSISTLTIQRTEQRDSAMYRCASSLGTSGIYEQFFGPGTRLTVL.

In regard to this clone: Other DNA sequences in the same sample also yield this CDR3. The genes are TRBV28 and TRBJ2-5, with a weak D call TRBD2 (5 bases). This CDR3 has 14 amino acids. With 5 bases removed from V and 5 bases from J, the gap between germline ends came to 15 bases. CDR1 and CDR2 (germline): MDHEN, SYDVKM. In DNA, the CDR3 is TGTGCCAGCAGTCCCCGATCTGGGGAGGAGACCCAGTACTTC. The encoded protein is CASSPRSGEETQYF. Together with reference TRBV28 and TRBJ2-5, the CDR3 gives the full variable domain: DVKVTQSSRYLVKRTGEKVFLECVQDMDHENMFWYRQDPGLGLRLIYFSYDVKMKEKGDIPEGYSVSREKKERFSLILESASTNQTSMYLCASSPRSGEETQYFGPGTRLLVL.